The 14 T cell receptor beta chains below were found in one sample sequenced in a study of metastatic and nonmetastatic thyroid tumors. TCRdb re-called the PCR reads through MiXCR. This table has over 10,000 clones, about 12% appearing once. Thyroid surgery had not been preceded by any treatment in any patient. The specimen was blood. The receptors were sampled from a female donor with papillary thyroid cancer or a benign thyroid nodule (not recorded which). Some clones in this sample may be carry-over from other donors' samples.

In this sample, this clone turned up many times. The V gene is TRBV20-1, the J gene TRBJ2-5; D gene uncertain. The V end lost 4 bases, the J end lost 4 bases, and 13 bases lay between the germline ends. The CDR3 totals 13 residues. Looked up from germline, CDR1 is DFQATT and CDR2 is SNEGSKA (reference sequence). In DNA form, the CDR3 reads TGCAGTGCTACACAGAGCTCTCCAGAGACCCAGTACTTC. Amino acid sequence: CSATQSSPETQYF.

This clone has ten or more counts. The chain recombines TRBV5-1 with TRBJ2-3; 12 bases match TRBD1. This CDR3 region has 16 residues. The V gene's germline CDR1 is SGHRS and CDR2 YFSETQ. V lost 1 base to trimming and J lost 9 bases; unmatched junction nucleotides: 9. The CDR3 loop is CASSLRDRGRDGTQYF. CDR3 DNA sequence: TGCGCCAGCAGCTTGAGGGACAGGGGGCGCGATGGAACGCAGTATTTT. The whole variable domain, remainder taken from reference TRBV5-1 and TRBJ2-3, is KAGVTQTPRYLIKTRGQQVTLSCSPISGHRSVSWYQQTPGQGLQFLFEYFSETQRNKGNFPGRFSGRQFSNSRSEMNVSTLELGDSALYLCASSLRDRGRDGTQYFGPGTRLTVL.

Many counts were recorded for this clone. Distinct nucleotide sequences in the sample also encode this CDR3. V is TRBV6-1 and J is TRBJ1-2; TRBD1 is a possible D gene (5 bases). The germline V gene has CDR1 MNHNS and CDR2 SASEGT. V was trimmed by 4 bases and J by 4 bases, leaving 10 bases between them. There are 13 residues in the CDR3. CDR3 sequence (DNA): TGTGCCAGCAGTGCCGGACAAGTCTATGGCTACACCTTC. Its translation: CASSAGQVYGYTF.

This clone has at least ten counts. The rearrangement joins TRBV10-2 to TRBJ2-3; D is unclear. Germline CDR1 is WSHSY and CDR2 is SAAADI. Trimming stripped 5 bases from V and 4 bases from J, with 7 bases between. The CDR3 is 12 residues long. The CDR3 region has the DNA TGCGCCAGCAGTCATGTTCCAGATACGCAGTATTTT. Encoded protein: CASSHVPDTQYF.

This clone was observed at least ten times. This chain connects TRBV19 to TRBJ1-6; a weak D match, TRBD1 (6 bases). Germline-derived CDR1 and CDR2 are LNHDA and SQIVND (reference sequence). CDR3 length equals 16 residues. V was clipped by 1 base and J by 4 bases, with 11 bases between them. The CDR3, as DNA: TGTGCCAGTAGTATAGGAGGGGGAACTTATAATTCACCCCTCCACTTT. Its translation is CASSIGGGTYNSPLHF.

This clone was seen many times. The chain carries TRBV4-3 and TRBJ2-1; a weak D match, TRBD2 (5 bases). Per the germline V gene, CDR1 is LGHNA and CDR2 is YSLEER. The CDR3 runs to 12 residues. V shed 5 bases and J shed 9 bases, with 11 bases lying between them. CDR3 coding DNA: TGCGCCAGCAGCTCCCAGCGGAGTGAGCAGTTCTTC. Its protein product is CASSSQRSEQFF.

Ten or more counts support this clone. The gene calls are TRBV6-2 or TRBV6-3 and TRBJ2-5; TRBD1 matches at 7 bases. V dropped 2 bases and J dropped 5; count of bases not matched to a gene: 5. Per the germline V gene, CDR1 is MNHEY and CDR2 is SVGEGT. The CDR3 consists of 14 residues. In DNA, the CDR3 is TGTGCCAGCAGTTACGGCAGGGGGTGGGAGACCCAGTACTTC. Amino acid sequence: CASSYGRGWETQYF.

This clone came up many times. The chain has TRBV12-3 or TRBV12-4 and TRBJ2-3; 10 nucleotides agree with TRBD2. This CDR3 contains 17 residues. Trimming at V came to 1 base and at J to 1 base, leaving 5 bases not matched to a gene. As DNA, the CDR3 is TGTGCCAGCAGTTTAGAGCGGGAGGGGTCACGCACAGATACGCAGTATTTT. Residues: CASSLEREGSRTDTQYF.

At least ten counts were recorded for this clone. The same CDR3 can be traced to other DNA sequences in this sample. The chain combines TRBV4-1 with TRBJ1-2, with D maybe TRBD1 (5 bases). CDR3 size: 20 residues. V shed 0 bases and J shed 0 bases, with 23 bases lying between them. Germline V gene lookup returns CDR1 MGHRA and CDR2 YSYEKL. CDR3 region: CASSQEGPEEERTPNYGYTF. In DNA, the CDR3 is TGCGCCAGCAGCCAAGAGGGGCCGGAGGAGGAGAGAACACCTAACTATGGCTACACCTTC.

The table lists this clone with many counts. CDR3 sequence: CASSIVEHTGELFF. The CDR3 bases are TGTGCCAGTAGTATAGTTGAGCACACCGGGGAGCTGTTTTTT. J is TRBJ2-2 and V is TRBV19; D remains unclear. The CDR3 is 14 amino acids. Germline V lookup: CDR1 LNHDA, CDR2 SQIVND (reference sequence). Trimming took 1 base from V and 3 from J, leaving 6 bases between them.

This clone was seen many times. The chain is built from TRBV5-6 and TRBJ1-2, with 8 bases fitting TRBD1. The germline V gene encodes CDR1 SGHDT and CDR2 YYEEEE. With V trimmed by 5 bases and J by 4 bases, 7 bases remained unmatched. There are 14 residues in the CDR3. The CDR3 loop is CASRPWDRPYGYTF. The CDR3 coding sequence is TGTGCCAGCAGGCCGTGGGACAGGCCCTATGGCTACACCTTC.

This clone was recorded many times. The chain joins TRBV28 to TRBJ2-3, with 8 bases matching TRBD2. Trimming at V came to 8 bases and at J to 3 bases, leaving 7 bases not matched to a gene. The CDR3 is made up of 14 amino acids. CDR1 is MDHEN, CDR2 SYDVKM, per germline. DNA for the CDR3: TGTGCCAGCGACGGGAGGGCGGGGACAGATACGCAGTATTTT. Amino acid sequence: CASDGRAGTDTQYF.

This clone is classed as medium-sized. At one end, the junction sequence differs from germline, possibly due to a read error. Other DNA sequences within the sample encode an identical CDR3. The chain combines TRBV6-1 with TRBJ1-2; 7 bases are shared with TRBD1. The V gene's germline CDR1 is MNHNS and CDR2 SASEGT. The CDR3 consists of 10 residues. For the CDR3, the DNA is TGTGCCAGCGGTAATCGGGACAGCAACTTC. This codes for CASGNRDSNF.

Worth noting for this clone: A clone one base away is much larger, so this may be a read error. This chain links TRBV7-6 with TRBJ2-1, with 7 bases matching TRBD2. Germline loops: CDR1 SGHVS, CDR2 FNYEAQ. The ends lost 0 bases at V and 8 bases at J; junction bases unmatched: 13. This CDR3 comprises 17 residues. This CDR3 is CASSLAIISGTGDEQFF. CDR3 nucleotide sequence: TGTGCCAGCAGCTTAGCGATTATAAGCGGGACGGGAGATGAGCAGTTCTTC.